This is a list of T cell receptor beta chains from one sample in a study of blood T cell repertoires in COVID-19. The assay was immunoSEQ multiplex PCR, and TCRdb's table has in-frame clones only and misses some. The table includes about 82,000 clones, around 82% detected once. The specimen sequenced was peripheral blood. Receptors originate from an older woman with acute or convalescent COVID-19. The CDR3 runs from the conserved cysteine through the conserved F or W. The D gene is left open where the match is weak. The size of a clone is reported for some rows only, either as once, few or many, or as a class for expanded clones.

TRBV5-1	TRBJ1-4	.	TRBD1	TGCGCCAGCCGGCGAGGGACAGGGGGGAATGAAAAACTGTTTTTT	CASRRGTGGNEKLFF
TRBV3-1/TRBV3-2	TRBJ2-2	.	TRBD1	TGTGCCAGCATCGACAGGGACGCAGGGGAGCTGTTTTTT	CASIDRDAGELFF
TRBV25-1	TRBJ1-2	.	.	TGTGCCAGCAGTGCCCCGGGACACAACGGCTACACCTTC	CASSAPGHNGYTF
TRBV4-3	TRBJ2-2	.	TRBD2	TGCGCCAGCAGCCAAGTGACTAGCGGCGCGAACACCGGGGAGCTGTTTTTT	CASSQVTSGANTGELFF
TRBV29-1	TRBJ2-5	.	.	TGCAGCGTTGAAGATTTCGGGGGCCAAGAGACCCAGTACTTC	CSVEDFGGQETQYF
TRBV19	TRBJ1-1	.	.	TGTGCCAGTAGCGCCCCAGGTCGGCCGTTGAACACTGAAGCTTTCTTT	CASSAPGRPLNTEAFF
TRBV19	TRBJ2-5	.	.	TGTGCCAGTAGTGTCGGACTACAAGAGACCCAGTACTTC	CASSVGLQETQYF
TRBV27	TRBJ1-6	.	.	TGTGCCAGCAGTTCAGGGGCGGGTGGGAATTCACCCCTCCACTTT	CASSSGAGGNSPLHF
TRBV11-3	TRBJ2-5	once	.	TGTGCCAGCAGCTTAGACAGGTCACAGACCCAGTACTTC	CASSLDRSQTQYF
TRBV10-3	TRBJ1-5	few	TRBD1	TGTGCCACCTCTCCGGGACAGGGTCAGCCCCAGCATTTT	CATSPGQGQPQHF
TRBV7-9	TRBJ2-1	.	TRBD2	TGTGCCAGCAGCTTAGTTGGTTCGGGGGGGATTAGAGAGCAGTTCTTC	CASSLVGSGGIREQFF
TRBV12-5	TRBJ2-3	.	.	TGTGCTAGTGGTTCTCCCCCCACAGATACGCAGTATTTT	CASGSPPTDTQYF
TRBV5-8	TRBJ2-5	.	.	TGTGCCAGCAGCTTGGGGTCTGAAGGGGAAGAGACCCAGTACTTC	CASSLGSEGEETQYF
TRBV7-2	TRBJ2-2	.	TRBD2	TGTGCCAGCAGCTTAGGGGAGCGGGGGGGCCGGTCCGGGGAGCTGTTTTTT	CASSLGERGGRSGELFF
TRBV9	TRBJ2-7	.	TRBD1	TGTGCCAGCAGCGTAGCGGGACAGAGTTTCTACGAGCAGTACTTC	CASSVAGQSFYEQYF
TRBV5-1	TRBJ2-2	.	.	TGCGCCAGCAGCTTGGACAACCCCACCGGGGAGCTGTTTTTT	CASSLDNPTGELFF
TRBV10-3	TRBJ2-1	.	TRBD2	TGTGCCTCCGGGACTAGCGCCAATAATGAGCAGTTCTTC	CASGTSANNEQFF
TRBV7-4	TRBJ1-4	few	TRBD1	TGTGCCAGCAGCTTAGAGCTAGGGGGCCAGACTAATGAAAAACTGTTTTTT	CASSLELGGQTNEKLFF
TRBV7-2	TRBJ1-3	few	.	TGTGCCAGCACCTTACAGGGTCCAGGAAACACCATATATTTT	CASTLQGPGNTIYF
TRBV25-1	TRBJ2-7	.	.	TGTGCCAGCAGTGAATTAGAGAGCTCCTACGAGCAGTACTTC	CASSELESSYEQYF
TRBV7-9	TRBJ1-6	.	.	TGTGCCAGCAGTTCCGGGACTGGGGATTCACCCCTCCACTTT	CASSSGTGDSPLHF
TRBV20-1	TRBJ1-5	few	.	TGCAGTGCTAGTCCCAGGGAAGTAGGTCAGCCCCAGCATTTT	CSASPREVGQPQHF
TRBV4-2	TRBJ2-3	.	TRBD2	TGTGCCAGCAGCCAAGGCCGAGGGACTAGGAGGGTGAGCACAGATACGCAGTATTTT	CASSQGRGTRRVSTDTQYF
TRBV6-5	TRBJ1-5	.	.	TGTGCCAGCAGTTACGGCCGGGATCAGCCCCAGCATTTT	CASSYGRDQPQHF
TRBV28	TRBJ1-1	.	TRBD1	TGTGCCAGCAGCCACAGGGGGTACACTGAAGCTTTCTTT	CASSHRGYTEAFF
TRBV7-9	TRBJ1-2	few	.	TGTGCCAGCAGCTTAGACCCGAGCTATGGCTACACCTTC	CASSLDPSYGYTF
TRBV11-2	TRBJ2-7	.	TRBD1	TGTGCCAGCAGCCCAGCCCCGGGACAGGGGTACGAGCAGTACTTC	CASSPAPGQGYEQYF
TRBV2	TRBJ2-2	.	.	TGTGCCAGCAAGCTGACAGTCCTCGGGGAGCTGTTTTTT	CASKLTVLGELFF
TRBV24-1	TRBJ2-5	.	.	TGTGCCACCAGTGACCCGGCGGGACCGCTTCAAGAGACCCAGTACTTC	CATSDPAGPLQETQYF
TRBV6-5	TRBJ1-1	once	.	TGTGCCAGCAGTTCAGGACACCTGAACACTGAAGCTTTCTTT	CASSSGHLNTEAFF
TRBV27	TRBJ2-7	.	.	TGTGCCAGCAGTTTTTCGGGACTCCACTACGAGCAGTACTTC	CASSFSGLHYEQYF
TRBV5-4	TRBJ2-7	once	TRBD2	TGTGCCAGCAGCTCAGCGACTAGCTCCGACGAGCAGTACTTC	CASSSATSSDEQYF
TRBV19	TRBJ1-1	.	TRBD1	TGTGCCAGTAGTCCCCGGGACAGGGGGCCTAGCACTGAAGCTTTCTTT	CASSPRDRGPSTEAFF
TRBV5-5	TRBJ1-1	.	TRBD1	TGTGCCAGCAGCTCAAACACCGGGACAGGAGGGACTGAAGCTTTCTTT	CASSSNTGTGGTEAFF
TRBV5-1	TRBJ2-3	once	.	TGCGCCAGCAGCTTGGGGAACGGGGGATTGGGCACAGATACGCAGTATTTT	CASSLGNGGLGTDTQYF
TRBV10-2	TRBJ2-5	.	TRBD1	TGCGCCAGCAGGTTCGGGACAGGGAAAGAGACCCAGTACTTC	CASRFGTGKETQYF
TRBV5-6	TRBJ1-2	once	TRBD1	TGTGCCAGCAGCTTACTACAGGGGTATGGCTACACCTTC	CASSLLQGYGYTF
TRBV6-1	TRBJ1-4	.	TRBD1	TGTGCCAGCAGTGGCACCGGGACAGGGACAACTAATGAAAAACTGTTTTTT	CASSGTGTGTTNEKLFF
TRBV6-6	TRBJ1-5	.	TRBD1	TGTGCCAGCAGTCCGGGACAGGGTCCCTATAGCAATCAGCCCCAGCATTTT	CASSPGQGPYSNQPQHF
TRBV7-8	TRBJ1-2	.	.	TGTGCCAGCAGCTTGTTACAGGGCCTGGGCTACACCTTC	CASSLLQGLGYTF
TRBV19	TRBJ1-2	few	.	TGTGCCAGTAGTATAGTTAACAGGCACTATGGCTACACCTTC	CASSIVNRHYGYTF
TRBV19	TRBJ2-5	.	TRBD2	TGTGCCAGTAGCTCGGGACTACATCGGGAGACCCAGTACTTC	CASSSGLHRETQYF
TRBV7-3	TRBJ2-3	.	TRBD2	TGTGCCAGCAGCTTAGGACTAGCCACAGATACGCAGTATTTT	CASSLGLATDTQYF
TRBV9	TRBJ1-3	.	.	TGTGCCAGCAGCGTAGTACAAGACTCTGGAAACACCATATATTTT	CASSVVQDSGNTIYF
TRBV11-2	TRBJ1-4	.	.	TGTGCCAGCAGCTTTGCCGGGGAAGAAAAACTGTTTTTT	CASSFAGEEKLFF
TRBV5-1	TRBJ1-1	few	.	TGCGCCAGCAGCTCCCCGGGGTTGAACACTGAAGCTTTCTTT	CASSSPGLNTEAFF
TRBV7-2	TRBJ1-2	.	TRBD1	TGTGCCAGCAGCTTAGGGGGACAGGGGGCGCTGGGCTACACCTTC	CASSLGGQGALGYTF